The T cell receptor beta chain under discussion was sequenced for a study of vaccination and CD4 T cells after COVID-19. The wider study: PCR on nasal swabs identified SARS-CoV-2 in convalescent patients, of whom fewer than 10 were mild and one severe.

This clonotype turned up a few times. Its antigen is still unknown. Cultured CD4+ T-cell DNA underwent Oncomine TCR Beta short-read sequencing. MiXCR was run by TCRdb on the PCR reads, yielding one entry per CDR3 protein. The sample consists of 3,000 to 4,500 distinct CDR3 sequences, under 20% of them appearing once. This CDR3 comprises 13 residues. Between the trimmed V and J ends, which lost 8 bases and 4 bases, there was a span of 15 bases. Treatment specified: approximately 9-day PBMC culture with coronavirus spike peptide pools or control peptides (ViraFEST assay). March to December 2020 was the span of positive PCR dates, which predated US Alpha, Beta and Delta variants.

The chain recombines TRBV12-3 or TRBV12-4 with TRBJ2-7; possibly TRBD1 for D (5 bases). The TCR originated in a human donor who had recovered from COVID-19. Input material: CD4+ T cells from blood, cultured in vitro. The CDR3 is CASGASPVYEQYF. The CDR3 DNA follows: TGTGCCAGCGGGGCCTCCCCAGTTTACGAGCAGTACTTC.